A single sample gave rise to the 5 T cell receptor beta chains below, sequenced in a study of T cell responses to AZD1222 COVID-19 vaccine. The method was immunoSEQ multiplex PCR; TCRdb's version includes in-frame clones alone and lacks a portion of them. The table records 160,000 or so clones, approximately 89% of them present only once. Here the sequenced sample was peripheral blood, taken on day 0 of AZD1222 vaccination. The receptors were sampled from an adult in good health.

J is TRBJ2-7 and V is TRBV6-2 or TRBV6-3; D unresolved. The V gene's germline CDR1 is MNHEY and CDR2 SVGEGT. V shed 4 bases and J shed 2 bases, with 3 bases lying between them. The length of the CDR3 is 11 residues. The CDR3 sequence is CASSSPYEQYF. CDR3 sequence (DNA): TGTGCCAGCAGTTCACCCTACGAGCAGTACTTC.

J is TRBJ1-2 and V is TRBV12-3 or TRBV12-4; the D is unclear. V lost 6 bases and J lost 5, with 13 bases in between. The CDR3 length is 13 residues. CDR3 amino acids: CASSPTSQYGYTF. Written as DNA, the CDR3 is TGTGCCAGCAGCCCGACGTCCCAGTATGGCTACACCTTC.

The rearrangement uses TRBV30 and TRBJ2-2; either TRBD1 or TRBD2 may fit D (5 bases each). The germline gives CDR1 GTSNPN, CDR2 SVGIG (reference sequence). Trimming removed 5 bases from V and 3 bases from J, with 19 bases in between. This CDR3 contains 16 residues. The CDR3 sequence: CAWARGWSSDTGELFF. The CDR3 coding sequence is TGTGCCTGGGCGAGGGGATGGTCGTCGGACACCGGGGAGCTGTTTTTT. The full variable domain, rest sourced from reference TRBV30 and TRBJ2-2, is SQTIHQWPATLVQPVGSPLSLECTVEGTSNPNLYWYRQAAGRGLQLLFYSVGIGQISSEVPQNLSASRPQDRQFILSSKKLLLSDSGFYLCAWARGWSSDTGELFFGEGSRLTVL.

The CDR3 nucleotides read TGTGCCAGCTCACCCCAGGGAGAGACCGGGGAGCTGTTTTTT. It specifies CASSPQGETGELFF. The V gene is TRBV18, the J gene TRBJ2-2; D is possibly TRBD1 or TRBD2 (5 bases each). From germline, CDR1 is KGHSH and CDR2 LQKENI. With 3 bases removed from V and 5 bases from J, the gap between germline ends came to 10 bases. The CDR3 sequence is 14 residues long.

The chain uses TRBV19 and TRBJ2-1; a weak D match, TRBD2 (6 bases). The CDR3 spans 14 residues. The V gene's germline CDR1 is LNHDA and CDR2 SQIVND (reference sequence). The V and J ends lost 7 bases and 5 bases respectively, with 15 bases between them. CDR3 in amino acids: CASNIIGGDNEQFF. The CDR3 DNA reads TGTGCCAGTAATATCATCGGGGGTGACAATGAGCAGTTCTTC.